This T cell receptor (beta chain) was documented in a study of blood T cells in healthy people across ages. Sample-barcoded 5' priming and a J-beta primer mix drove a second PCR of about 6 to 12 cycles. TCRdb re-derived calls from the 5' RACE reads in MiXCR, one entry per CDR3 protein. The sample includes roughly 900,000 distinct CDR3 sequences, roughly 43% of them seen just once. The V gene end was trimmed by 7 bases and the J gene end by 1 base; junction bases not matched to a gene: 7. The CDR3 loop spans 16 amino acids. The source material was blood. This chain connects TRBV12-3 or TRBV12-4 to TRBJ1-5; 10 bases match TRBD1. The receptor was derived from a man under 40 in good health. The CDR3 coding sequence is TGTGCCAGCAATGTCCGACAGGGGGCAAGCAATCAGCCCCAGCATTTT. As protein: CASNVRQGASNQPQHF.